A selection of T cell receptor beta chains follows, all from one sample in a study of cytomegalovirus exposure and HLA in healthy donors. Sequenced by immunoSEQ multiplex PCR; TCRdb stores in-frame clones only, minus some. The repertoire holds 150,000 to 200,000 clones, with 75% to 85% as singletons. The sequencing sample was made of PBMCs. These receptors all come from a woman younger than 35 in good health and CMV-seronegative. The CDR3 runs from the conserved cysteine through the conserved F or W. The D gene is left open where the match is weak. Clone size is not always given. Where it is, it says once, few, many or a class for expanded clones.

size	D	V	J	CDR3	DNA
-	-	TRBV29-1	TRBJ2-5	CSVDVSQGQEIQYF	TGCAGCGTTGATGTTTCCCAGGGCCAAGAGATCCAGTACTTC
-	-	TRBV6-4	TRBJ2-2	CASSDQGGTGELFF	TGTGCCAGCAGTGACCAGGGAGGCACCGGGGAGCTGTTTTTT
once	-	TRBV5-4	TRBJ1-1	CASRASSSLMNTEAFF	TGTGCCAGCAGAGCGTCTTCTTCGTTGATGAACACTGAAGCTTTCTTT
-	TRBD1	TRBV28	TRBJ1-1	CASIPRGANTEAFF	TGTGCCAGCATCCCCAGGGGGGCAAACACTGAAGCTTTCTTT
-	-	TRBV4-1	TRBJ2-5	CASSQDQGGVKTQYF	TGCGCCAGCAGCCAAGATCAAGGGGGTGTGAAGACCCAGTACTTC
-	TRBD2	TRBV5-6	TRBJ2-1	CASSDSGKPYNEQFF	TGTGCCAGCAGCGATAGCGGGAAGCCATACAATGAGCAGTTCTTC
few	TRBD2	TRBV7-8	TRBJ2-1	CASSTTGTSGGADNEQFF	TGTGCCAGCAGCACCACCGGGACTAGCGGGGGGGCGGATAATGAGCAGTTCTTC
-	TRBD2	TRBV5-1	TRBJ2-1	CASRAGLAVLNEQFF	TGCGCCAGCAGAGCGGGACTAGCGGTATTGAATGAGCAGTTCTTC
few	-	TRBV7-6	TRBJ2-1	CASSSRMGRNEQFF	TGTGCCAGCAGCTCCCGGATGGGGCGGAATGAGCAGTTCTTC
few	-	TRBV5-1	TRBJ1-5	CASSLGGVFGNQPQHF	TGCGCCAGCAGCTTGGGGGGGGTTTTTGGCAATCAGCCCCAGCATTTT
-	TRBD2	TRBV7-2	TRBJ2-5	CASSLDLAGGRRETQYF	TGTGCCAGCAGCTTAGATCTAGCGGGAGGGCGGAGGGAGACCCAGTACTTC
-	-	TRBV5-4	TRBJ1-1	CASSLAESLNTEAFF	TGTGCCAGCAGCTTGGCTGAGAGCTTGAACACTGAAGCTTTCTTT
-	TRBD1	TRBV7-6	TRBJ2-2	CASSRDRNTGELFF	TGTGCCAGCAGCCGGGACAGGAACACCGGGGAGCTGTTTTTT
-	-	TRBV4-2	TRBJ2-3	CASSQETGAGTDTQYF	TGTGCCAGCAGCCAAGAGACGGGTGCGGGCACAGATACGCAGTATTTT
-	TRBD1	TRBV5-4	TRBJ1-2	CASSSYRGNYLSGYTF	TGTGCCAGCAGCTCCTACAGGGGGAACTACCTTTCTGGCTACACCTTC
-	-	TRBV19	TRBJ2-6	CASSLSFSGANVLTF	TGTGCCAGTAGTCTTAGCTTCTCTGGGGCCAACGTCCTGACTTTC
-	-	TRBV15	TRBJ2-1	CATSRSLPLSYNEQFF	TGTGCCACCAGCAGAAGTCTACCCCTTTCGTACAATGAGCAGTTCTTC
-	TRBD1	TRBV7-2	TRBJ2-1	CASSSQTGDEQFF	TGTGCCAGCAGCTCCCAAACAGGGGATGAGCAGTTCTTC
-	TRBD1	TRBV7-2	TRBJ2-1	CASSSLGQGHYNEQFF	TGTGCCAGCAGCTCTCTAGGACAGGGTCACTACAATGAGCAGTTCTTC
-	-	TRBV7-9	TRBJ2-5	CASSFGEETQYF	TGTGCCAGCAGCTTCGGTGAAGAGACCCAGTACTTC
-	-	TRBV5-4	TRBJ2-2	CASSLRANGAGELFF	TGTGCCAGCAGCTTAAGGGCGAACGGGGCCGGGGAGCTGTTTTTT
-	-	TRBV2	TRBJ1-1	CASSERALRSEAFF	TGTGCCAGCAGTGAACGAGCTTTGAGGTCTGAAGCTTTCTTT
-	-	TRBV29-1	TRBJ1-1	CSVRTGGGTEAFF	TGCAGCGTCCGAACCGGGGGGGGCACTGAAGCTTTCTTT
few	-	TRBV5-6	TRBJ2-5	CASSLLVSLHSSPQYF	TGTGCCAGCAGCTTGCTTGTTAGCCTACACTCGTCCCCCCAGTACTTC
-	-	TRBV5-1	TRBJ1-6	CASSLSYNSPLHF	TGCGCCAGCAGCTTGTCGTATAATTCACCCCTCCACTTT
-	-	TRBV7-8	TRBJ2-3	CASSLGGPTDTQYF	TGTGCCAGCAGCTTGGGGGGACCCACAGATACGCAGTATTTT
-	TRBD2	TRBV5-5	TRBJ2-3	CASSPRGGGYGTDTQYF	TGTGCCAGCAGCCCCCGGGGGGGAGGGTACGGCACAGATACGCAGTATTTT
-	-	TRBV6-5	TRBJ2-1	CASRESSYNEQFF	TGTGCCAGCAGAGAATCTAGCTACAATGAGCAGTTCTTC
-	TRBD1	TRBV5-1	TRBJ2-1	CASSLGGQDNEQFF	TGCGCCAGCAGCTTGGGGGGACAGGACAATGAGCAGTTCTTC
-	TRBD1	TRBV7-8	TRBJ2-7	CASSLVSVTGDREQYF	TGTGCCAGCAGCTTAGTGTCGGTGACAGGGGATCGCGAGCAGTACTTC
-	TRBD1	TRBV6-5	TRBJ1-1	CASSPQGAGTEAFF	TGTGCCAGCAGTCCACAGGGGGCAGGAACTGAAGCTTTCTTT
once	-	TRBV7-9	TRBJ1-1	CASSPREAFF	TGTGCCAGCAGCCCCCGTGAAGCTTTCTTT
few	-	TRBV6-1	TRBJ2-5	CATEIGGAQETQYF	TGTGCCACCGAGATAGGGGGGGCTCAAGAGACCCAGTACTTC
-	-	TRBV28	TRBJ2-7	CASSQSGWTLNEQYF	TGTGCCAGCAGCCAAAGCGGGTGGACGCTCAACGAGCAGTACTTC
-	TRBD2	TRBV7-7	TRBJ2-1	CASSLERGAYNEQFF	TGTGCCAGCAGCTTAGAGCGGGGGGCGTACAATGAGCAGTTCTTC
-	-	TRBV18	TRBJ1-4	CASSPPGQLNEKLFF	TGTGCCAGCTCACCTCCGGGACAACTTAATGAAAAACTGTTTTTT
once	-	TRBV6-1	TRBJ1-5	CASSRRTNQPQHF	TGTGCCAGCAGCCGGCGGACAAATCAGCCCCAGCATTTT
-	TRBD1	TRBV6-5	TRBJ1-1	CASSYRDRGVGTEAFF	TGTGCCAGCAGTTACCGGGACAGGGGAGTAGGCACTGAAGCTTTCTTT
-	TRBD2	TRBV9	TRBJ2-1	CASTQAGGAYNEQFF	TGTGCCAGCACCCAAGCGGGAGGAGCCTACAATGAGCAGTTCTTC
-	-	TRBV19	TRBJ1-1	CASSIRAGDAFF	TGTGCCAGTAGTATCCGGGCAGGGGATGCTTTCTTT